This is a list of T cell receptor beta chains from one sample in a study of blood T cell repertoires in COVID-19. Sequenced by immunoSEQ multiplex PCR; TCRdb stores in-frame clones only, minus some. Of more than 250,000 clones in the sample, 70% to 90% were seen once. The specimen was PBMCs or T cells enriched from blood (not recorded which). The source of these receptors is a woman in her twenties or thirties who had recovered from COVID-19. Each CDR3 is given with its conserved first and last residue. The D gene is left open where the match is weak. Clone size is given for some rows only: seen once, a few or many times, or a class if the clone is expanded.

V: TRBV5-4; D: -; length: 15; J: TRBJ1-3; size: -; CDR3: CASSLESGRGNTIYF; DNA: TGTGCCAGCAGCTTGGAATCTGGGCGCGGAAACACCATATATTTT
V: TRBV30; D: TRBD1; length: 15; J: TRBJ1-4; size: -; CDR3: CAWSVGDRGVEKLFF; DNA: TGTGCCTGGAGTGTAGGGGACAGGGGTGTAGAAAAACTGTTTTTT
V: TRBV19; D: -; length: 14; J: TRBJ2-1; size: -; CDR3: CASSLSGPRGEQFF; DNA: TGTGCCAGTAGTTTATCCGGGCCCCGGGGTGAGCAGTTCTTC
V: TRBV5-8; D: -; length: 15; J: TRBJ1-5; size: -; CDR3: CASSPGHTSNQPQHF; DNA: TGTGCCAGCAGTCCGGGACACACCAGCAATCAGCCCCAGCATTTT
V: TRBV27; D: -; length: 16; J: TRBJ1-4; size: -; CDR3: CASSAGPSAANEKLFF; DNA: TGTGCCAGCAGTGCGGGACCTTCTGCGGCTAATGAAAAACTGTTTTTT
V: TRBV6-2/TRBV6-3; D: TRBD1; length: 16; J: TRBJ1-4; size: -; CDR3: CASSLSSGQRNEKLFF; DNA: TGTGCCAGCAGTCTCTCCTCGGGACAGCGGAATGAAAAACTGTTTTTT
V: TRBV7-9; D: -; length: 14; J: TRBJ1-4; size: -; CDR3: CASSRGSHYEKLFF; DNA: TGTGCCAGCAGCCGAGGAAGTCACTATGAAAAACTGTTTTTT
V: TRBV6-5; D: -; length: 14; J: TRBJ2-7; size: -; CDR3: CASSTGTLSYEQYF; DNA: TGTGCCAGCAGCACCGGGACACTCTCCTACGAGCAGTACTTC
V: TRBV28; D: -; length: 13; J: TRBJ2-7; size: -; CDR3: CASSLRQGYEQYF; DNA: TGTGCCAGCAGTTTGAGGCAGGGCTACGAGCAGTACTTC
V: TRBV18; D: TRBD1; length: 14; J: TRBJ1-6; size: -; CDR3: CASSRQGLSSPLHF; DNA: TGTGCCAGCTCGCGACAGGGGTTGAGTTCACCCCTCCACTTT
V: TRBV10-2; D: TRBD2; length: 15; J: TRBJ2-1; size: -; CDR3: CASRTSGGDYNEQFF; DNA: TGCGCCAGCAGAACTAGCGGGGGGGACTACAATGAGCAGTTCTTC
V: TRBV19; D: TRBD1; length: 13; J: TRBJ1-1; size: -; CDR3: CASTNRGFGEAFF; DNA: TGTGCCAGTACTAACAGGGGATTTGGTGAAGCTTTCTTT
V: TRBV20-1; D: -; length: 17; J: TRBJ2-3; size: few; CDR3: CSASAVEGELWTDTQYF; DNA: TGCAGTGCTAGTGCTGTAGAGGGGGAGTTGTGGACAGATACGCAGTATTTT
V: TRBV4-3; D: -; length: 16; J: TRBJ1-1; size: -; CDR3: CASSPGHGGGSTEAFF; DNA: TGCGCCAGCAGCCCCGGTCACGGGGGGGGCTCCACTGAAGCTTTCTTT
V: TRBV27; D: TRBD1; length: 15; J: TRBJ1-1; size: -; CDR3: CASSPRQGMNTEAFF; DNA: TGTGCCAGCAGTCCTCGACAGGGAATGAACACTGAAGCTTTCTTT
V: TRBV15; D: TRBD1; length: 14; J: TRBJ1-2; size: -; CDR3: CATSRQGVSYGYTF; DNA: TGTGCCACCAGCAGGCAGGGGGTTAGCTATGGCTACACCTTC
V: TRBV7-6; D: TRBD1; length: 15; J: TRBJ1-1; size: -; CDR3: CASSLVGTGETEAFF; DNA: TGTGCCAGCAGCTTAGTGGGGACAGGAGAAACTGAAGCTTTCTTT
V: TRBV7-2; D: -; length: 14; J: TRBJ2-1; size: -; CDR3: CASSLLPEANEQFF; DNA: TGTGCCAGCAGCTTACTCCCGGAGGCCAATGAGCAGTTCTTC
V: TRBV29-1; D: -; length: 12; J: TRBJ1-1; size: -; CDR3: CSYRGGGTEAFF; DNA: TGCAGCTATAGGGGGGGAGGTACTGAAGCTTTCTTT
V: TRBV7-9; D: TRBD2; length: 16; J: TRBJ2-3; size: -; CDR3: CASSILAGVSPDTQYF; DNA: TGTGCCAGCAGCATACTAGCGGGGGTTTCCCCAGATACGCAGTATTTT
V: TRBV7-9; D: -; length: 15; J: TRBJ2-1; size: -; CDR3: CASSLGRGSRNEQFF; DNA: TGTGCCAGCAGCTTAGGCCGGGGGTCCCGCAATGAGCAGTTCTTC
V: TRBV5-1; D: -; length: 14; J: TRBJ2-5; size: -; CDR3: CASSLVETQETQYF; DNA: TGCGCCAGCAGCTTGGTAGAGACACAAGAGACCCAGTACTTC
V: TRBV30; D: -; length: 12; J: TRBJ1-2; size: -; CDR3: CVWTPEPYGYTF; DNA: TGTGTGTGGACACCGGAACCCTATGGCTACACCTTC
V: TRBV19; D: -; length: 14; J: TRBJ1-6; size: -; CDR3: CASSIRTGGSPLHF; DNA: TGTGCCAGTAGTATAAGGACCGGGGGTTCACCCCTCCACTTT
V: TRBV30; D: TRBD1; length: 14; J: TRBJ1-1; size: -; CDR3: CAWDRGIMNTEAFF; DNA: TGTGCCTGGGACAGGGGAATTATGAACACTGAAGCTTTCTTT
V: TRBV7-9; D: -; length: 13; J: TRBJ1-1; size: -; CDR3: CASSLVGNTEAFF; DNA: TGTGCCAGCAGCTTAGTCGGGAACACTGAAGCTTTCTTT
V: TRBV5-6; D: -; length: 14; J: TRBJ1-1; size: few; CDR3: CASSLGQWKAEAFF; DNA: TGTGCCAGCAGCTTGGGACAGTGGAAGGCTGAAGCTTTCTTT
V: TRBV11-2; D: TRBD1; length: 15; J: TRBJ1-4; size: -; CDR3: CASSIAGTGNEKLFF; DNA: TGTGCCAGCAGCATCGCCGGGACAGGGAATGAAAAACTGTTTTTT
V: TRBV4-1; D: -; length: 16; J: TRBJ2-3; size: -; CDR3: CASSQTTGRSTDTQYF; DNA: TGCGCCAGCAGCCAAACGACAGGGAGGAGCACAGATACGCAGTATTTT
V: TRBV6-2/TRBV6-3; D: -; length: 11; J: TRBJ2-7; size: -; CDR3: CASSYSLEQYF; DNA: TGTGCCAGCAGTTACTCCCTGGAGCAGTACTTC
V: TRBV9; D: TRBD1; length: 15; J: TRBJ1-2; size: -; CDR3: CASSVGGQGGYGYTF; DNA: TGTGCCAGCAGCGTAGGTGGACAGGGCGGCTATGGCTACACCTTC
V: TRBV6-5; D: -; length: 10; J: TRBJ1-1; size: -; CDR3: CASNHSEAFF; DNA: TGTGCCAGCAATCACTCTGAAGCTTTCTTT
V: TRBV6-5; D: -; length: 16; J: TRBJ1-6; size: -; CDR3: CASSYDGGSRGSPLHF; DNA: TGTGCCAGCAGTTACGATGGGGGGAGTCGTGGTTCACCCCTCCACTTT
V: TRBV14; D: -; length: 15; J: TRBJ1-3; size: -; CDR3: CASTPGGVSGNTIYF; DNA: TGTGCCAGCACCCCGGGGGGAGTTTCTGGAAACACCATATATTTT
V: TRBV12-5; D: TRBD1; length: 17; J: TRBJ2-7; size: once; CDR3: CASGLSPGQGVSYEQYF; DNA: TGTGCTAGTGGTTTGTCCCCGGGACAGGGGGTCTCCTACGAGCAGTACTTC